The rows below give T cell receptor beta chains drawn from one sample of a study of cytomegalovirus exposure and HLA in healthy donors. Sequencing used immunoSEQ multiplex PCR; TCRdb keeps in-frame clones, though not all of them. The table records 150,000 to 200,000 clones, less than 85% of them present only once. The source material was PBMCs. The receptors derive from a man aged 18 to 30 in good health and CMV-seropositive. Both conserved end residues are part of each CDR3.

TRBV4-2,CASSQDPSGSFYEQYF
TRBV28,CASSFSLAGGTGELFF
TRBV13,CASSLALQANTEAFF
TRBV5-1,CASSPRLAGVETQYF
TRBV28,CASTSGGGYTDTQYF
TRBV27,CASSGLAGTHNEQFF
TRBV5-1,CASSSAGGTDTQYF
TRBV5-1,CASSLWTGKNYEQYF
TRBV6-5,CASRPHSDTEAFF
TRBV5-4,CASSSLVGEGYGYTF
TRBV25-1,CASGGRGYQETQYF
TRBV7-8,CASGSSSGSWNEQFF
TRBV11-2,CASSLAGGSADTQYF
TRBV4-1,CASSHQGKNQPQHF
TRBV29-1,CSVASGRARGIQETQYF
TRBV5-1,CASSLGQTTDTQYF
TRBV7-9,CASSSTGLAGVNTGELFF